Listed here are 13 T cell receptor beta chains from one sample, sequenced in a study of T-cell memory formation after mild COVID-19. Via MiXCR, TCRdb re-called the 5' RACE reads, giving one row per CDR3 protein. The sample gives a few hundred thousand distinct CDR3 sequences, over 11% of which show up once; under 25% is in the top ten. The sample comprised PBMCs or a T cell subset sorted from them (not recorded which). The origin of the receptors is a man between 18 and 29 years old who had mild COVID-19 (a few samples of this study predate the infection). Cell type and time point are not known.

This clonotype was observed a handful of times. This chain links TRBV25-1 with TRBJ2-7; D gene uncertain. Germline V lookup: CDR1 MGHDK, CDR2 SYGVNS. This CDR3 comprises 12 residues. V was shortened by 2 bases and J by 7 bases, with 9 bases between the two germline ends. The CDR3 reads CASSEVMWEQYF. The CDR3 DNA sequence: TGTGCCAGCAGTGAAGTGATGTGGGAGCAGTACTTC.

The chain couples TRBV10-3 to TRBJ2-1, with a possible D match to TRBD1 (6 bases). V was shortened by 8 bases and J by 5 bases, with 10 bases between the two germline ends. The CDR3 totals 12 residues. Per the germline V gene, CDR1 is ENHRY and CDR2 is SYGVKD. CDR3 loop: CAISGDHNEQFF. The CDR3 nucleotides are TGTGCCATCTCAGGGGACCACAATGAGCAGTTCTTC.

This clonotype was counted only a few times. The J gene is TRBJ1-2, the V gene TRBV7-2; weak D call: TRBD1 (5 bases). The germline V and J ends were trimmed by 2 bases and 1 base, with 14 bases remaining between them. Germline V gene data show CDR1 as SGHTA and CDR2 as FQGNSA. There are 16 residues in the CDR3. The CDR3 DNA is TGTGCCAGCAGCTTATTGCCGGGGCGCTTTAACTATGGCTACACCTTC. This codes for CASSLLPGRFNYGYTF.

This clonotype was detected only a few times. The chain recombines TRBV9 with TRBJ2-3; D is unclear. Trimming cost V 0 bases and J 4 bases, with 12 bases left between them. The CDR3 length is 15 residues. Germline V lookup: CDR1 SGDLS, CDR2 YYNGEE. The CDR3 sequence: CASSVVGRSPDTQYF. Here the CDR3 DNA reads TGTGCCAGCAGCGTAGTGGGTCGGTCCCCAGATACGCAGTATTTT.

This clonotype has only a few counts. The chain couples TRBV4-3 to TRBJ2-3; possibly TRBD1 or TRBD2 for D (5 bases each). V lost 1 base, J lost 9 bases, and 11 bases lay in between. CDR1 and CDR2 from the germline V gene are LGHNA and YSLEER. The CDR3 has 13 amino acids. The CDR3 sequence is CASSQARWGTQYF. The CDR3 nucleotides are TGCGCCAGCAGCCAAGCCAGATGGGGGACGCAGTATTTT.

The chain combines TRBV6-1 with TRBJ1-6; D not certain. This CDR3 is built from 14 residues. Germline assignment: CDR1 MNHNS and CDR2 SASEGT. The V and J ends lost 0 bases and 12 bases respectively, with 12 bases between them. The CDR3 nucleotides are TGTGCCAGCAGTGAAGCTCCAGACAAGCTACCCCTCCACTTT. It encodes CASSEAPDKLPLHF.

The CDR3 region has the DNA TGTGCCACCAGCACCGGACCCCAAGAGACCCAGTACTTC. Translating it yields CATSTGPQETQYF. The chain combines TRBV15 with TRBJ2-5; D unclear. The germline CDR1 and CDR2 sequences are LNHNV and YYDKDF (reference sequence). Trimming pared 4 bases from V and 1 base from J, leaving 7 bases between. There are 13 residues in the CDR3.

The gene calls are TRBV21-1 and TRBJ2-7; TRBD1, the D gene given by the table, was not confirmed from the DNA. TRBV21-1 is termed a pseudogene. The CDR3 is 11 residues long. The DNA for the CDR3 is TGTGCCAGCCGCAAGGGGGACGAGCAGTACGTC. Its translation: CASRKGDEQYV.

This clonotype was counted between two and nine times. The chain uses TRBV5-1 and TRBJ2-7, with 8 positions matching TRBD1. The junction had 9 bases not matched to a gene; V was cut back by 1 base and J by 0 bases. CDR3 length: 17 residues. The germline V gene encodes CDR1 SGHRS and CDR2 YFSETQ. CDR3 sequence reads: CASSLMDRADFSYEQYV. DNA of the CDR3: TGCGCCAGCAGCTTGATGGACAGGGCGGATTTCTCCTACGAGCAGTACGTC.

The chain employs TRBV7-9 and TRBJ2-3; D is undetermined. The CDR3 loop spans 18 amino acids. Between the trimmed V and J ends, which lost 1 base and 2 bases, there was a span of 19 bases. CDR1 is SEHNR, CDR2 FQNEAQ, per germline (reference sequence). CDR3 protein: CASSLGRLDGPPTDTQYF. The CDR3 DNA reads TGTGCCAGCAGCTTAGGTCGCTTGGACGGTCCACCCACAGATACGCAGTATTTT.

This clonotype was seen at least ten times. DNA for the CDR3: TGTGCCAGCAGTTACTCCGGGACAGGGGGCTACGAGCAGTACGTC. Translated: CASSYSGTGGYEQYV. The chain has TRBV6-2 or TRBV6-3 and TRBJ2-7; 11 nucleotides line up with TRBD1. The V gene end was trimmed by 0 bases and the J gene end by 3 bases; junction bases not matched to a gene: 1. Germline V lookup: CDR1 MNHEY, CDR2 SVGEGT. This CDR3 is built from 15 residues.

The chain carries TRBV27 and TRBJ2-1, with 9 positions matching TRBD2. The CDR3 runs 19 residues. CDR1 is MNHEY, CDR2 SMNVEV, per germline (reference sequence). V shed 9 bases, J shed 4 bases, and the junction held 22 bases outside the gene matches. CDR3: CASEDRSGGRKQTYNEQFF. For the CDR3, the DNA is TGTGCCAGTGAGGATCGGAGCGGGGGGAGAAAGCAAACGTACAATGAGCAGTTCTTC.

In this sample, this clonotype turned up a few times. The chain couples TRBV9 to TRBJ1-4; D call uncertain. V was clipped by 0 bases and J by 6 bases, with 9 bases between them. The CDR3 loop spans 14 amino acids. Germline V lookup: CDR1 SGDLS, CDR2 YYNGEE. The CDR3 reads CASSVGSGDEKLFF. For the CDR3, the DNA is TGTGCCAGCAGCGTAGGTTCCGGGGATGAAAAACTGTTTTTT. The full variable domain, rest sourced from reference TRBV9 and TRBJ1-4, is DSGVTQTPKHLITATGQRVTLRCSPRSGDLSVYWYQQSLDQGLQFLIQYYNGEERAKGNILERFSAQQFPDLHSELNLSSLELGDSALYFCASSVGSGDEKLFFGSGTQLSVL.